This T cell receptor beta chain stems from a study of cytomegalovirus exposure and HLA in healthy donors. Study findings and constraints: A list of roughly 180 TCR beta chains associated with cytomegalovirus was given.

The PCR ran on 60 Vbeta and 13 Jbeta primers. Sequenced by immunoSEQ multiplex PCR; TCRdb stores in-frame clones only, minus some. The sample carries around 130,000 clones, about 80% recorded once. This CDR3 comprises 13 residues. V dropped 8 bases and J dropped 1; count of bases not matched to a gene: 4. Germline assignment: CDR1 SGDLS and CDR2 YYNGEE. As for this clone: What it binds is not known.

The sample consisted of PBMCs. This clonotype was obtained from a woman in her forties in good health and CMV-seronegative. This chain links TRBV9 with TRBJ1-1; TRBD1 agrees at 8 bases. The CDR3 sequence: CASGQGQNTEAFF. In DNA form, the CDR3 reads TGTGCCAGTGGACAGGGACAGAACACTGAAGCTTTCTTT.